These 27 T cell receptor beta chains were all obtained from the same sample, sequenced in a study of blood T cells in healthy people across ages. With a J-beta primer mix and a sample-barcoded 5' primer, a second PCR ran roughly 6 to 11 cycles. TCRdb recomputed calls from the 5' RACE reads with MiXCR, one row per CDR3 protein. The data contain hundreds of thousands of distinct CDR3 sequences, around 42% of them singletons. Sequenced sample: blood. The receptors stem from a man aged 60 to 75 in good health.

This chain links TRBV20-1 with TRBJ2-5; 9 bases agree with TRBD1. With the DNA end fitting TRBJ2-7 better, the J assignment may be wrong. The CDR3 is 15 residues long. CDR1 and CDR2 from the germline V gene are DFQATT and SNEGSKA (reference sequence). CDR3 amino acids: CSAPKGDRASYEQYF. The CDR3 nucleotides are TGCAGTGCTCCTAAAGGGGACAGGGCCTCCTACGAGCAGTACTTC.

This chain joins TRBV15 and TRBJ2-1, with D possibly TRBD2 on 6 matching bases. Looked up from germline, CDR1 is LNHNV and CDR2 is YYDKDF (reference sequence). V was cut by 5 bases and J by 4 bases, with 15 bases left in between. This CDR3 region has 15 residues. The CDR3 protein is CATSRSGTSYNEQFF. The DNA of the CDR3 is TGTGCCACCAGCCGGTCTGGGACTTCTTACAATGAGCAGTTCTTC.

The J gene is TRBJ2-7, the V gene TRBV20-1; 9 bases agree with TRBD2. Germline V gives CDR1 DFQATT, CDR2 SNEGSKA (reference sequence). There are 14 residues in the CDR3. The V and J ends lost 4 bases and 2 bases, in that order; junction bases with no gene match: 6. CDR3 in amino acids: CSAKRSGGTYEQYF. For the CDR3, the DNA is TGCAGTGCTAAACGTAGCGGGGGAACCTACGAGCAGTACTTC.

J is TRBJ2-7 and V is TRBV20-1, with TRBD1 identical over 7 bases. The DNA matches TRBJ2-5 better at its end, which makes the J call doubtful. Looked up from germline, CDR1 is DFQATT and CDR2 is SNEGSKA (reference sequence). CDR3 length: 12 residues. The CDR3 protein is CSASQGVKTQYF. The CDR3, as DNA: TGCAGTGCTAGCCAGGGGGTGAAGACCCAGTACTTC.

The CDR3 sequence is CASSWTGGDTEAFF. The CDR3, as DNA: TGCGCCAGCAGCTGGACAGGGGGGGACACTGAAGCTTTCTTT. The chain carries TRBV5-1 and TRBJ1-1; 10 nucleotides align to TRBD1. The germline gives CDR1 SGHRS, CDR2 YFSETQ. J lost 3 bases, V lost 3 bases, and 2 bases had no gene match. CDR3 length: 14 residues.

V and J are TRBV5-1 and TRBJ1-1, with 9 bases lining up with TRBD1. The CDR3 covers 14 residues. The ends lost 4 bases at V and 3 bases at J; junction bases unmatched: 4. From germline, CDR1 is SGHRS and CDR2 YFSETQ. CDR3 in amino acids: CASSRTGEYTEAFF. In nucleotides, the CDR3 is TGCGCCAGCAGCAGGACAGGGGAATACACTGAAGCTTTCTTT.

The gene calls are TRBV28 and TRBJ2-5; D is possibly TRBD2 (7 bases). This CDR3 region has 14 residues. V lost 4 bases and J lost 10, with 19 bases in between. Germline assignment: CDR1 MDHEN and CDR2 SYDVKM. Here the CDR3 reads CASSSTGRALIQYF. The CDR3 region has the DNA TGTGCCAGCAGTTCAACAGGGAGGGCCCTGATCCAGTACTTC.

The rearrangement joins TRBV29-1 to TRBJ2-3, with TRBD2 matching 8 bases. CDR1 and CDR2 from the germline V gene are SQVTM and ANQGSEA. The CDR3 length is 15 residues. The J segment lost 2 bases and the V segment lost 7 bases, leaving 11 bases of the junction unmatched. Here the CDR3 reads CSAAPRAGVTDTQYF. As DNA, the CDR3 is TGCAGCGCCGCACCCAGAGCGGGGGTCACAGATACGCAGTATTTT.

This clonotype occurred a few times. This chain joins TRBV20-1 and TRBJ2-5, with 7 bases matching TRBD1. This CDR3 region has 15 residues. The ends lost 0 bases at V and 3 bases at J; junction bases unmatched: 7. CDR1 and CDR2 (germline): DFQATT, SNEGSKA (reference sequence). DNA for the CDR3: TGCAGTGCTAGAGATGGTAACCAGGGGGAAGAGACCCAGTACTTC. Protein: CSARDGNQGEETQYF.

The rearrangement links TRBV6-1 to TRBJ2-1; 7 bases match TRBD2. The J call is doubtful: the DNA matches TRBJ2-7 better. Germline V gene sequence: CDR1 MNHNS, CDR2 SASEGT. This CDR3 has 15 amino acids. CDR3 region: CASRPQGLPSDEQYF. The CDR3, as DNA: TGTGCCAGCAGGCCGCAGGGACTACCTTCCGACGAGCAGTACTTC.

The chain has TRBV29-1 and TRBJ2-5, with 13 bases aligning to TRBD2. CDR1 and CDR2 from the germline V gene are SQVTM and ANQGSEA. V lost 7 bases, J lost 5 bases, and 7 bases stayed unmatched. CDR3 length equals 14 residues. CDR3 bases: TGCAGCGCCACGACTAGCGGGGGGAAGGAGACCCAGTACTTC. Translated: CSATTSGGKETQYF.

This clonotype has a handful of counts. The gene calls are TRBV3-1 and TRBJ2-5; TRBD2 agrees at 7 bases. Trimming at V came to 4 bases and at J to 3 bases, leaving 8 bases not matched to a gene. Germline V CDR1 and CDR2: LGHDT, YNNKEL (reference sequence). This CDR3 spans 15 amino acids. This CDR3 is CASSPMGLKEETQYF. CDR3 in DNA: TGTGCCAGCAGCCCGATGGGACTAAAAGAAGAGACCCAGTACTTC.

The table lists this clonotype with many counts. The chain couples TRBV4-1 to TRBJ2-3; TRBD2 might be the D (6 bases). Germline V gene data show CDR1 as MGHRA and CDR2 as YSYEKL. This CDR3 comprises 17 residues. The V end lost 4 bases, the J end lost 2 bases, and 19 bases lay between the germline ends. The CDR3 loop is CASSPKPDSGSTDTQYF. DNA for the CDR3: TGCGCCAGCAGCCCAAAACCGGATAGCGGATCCACAGATACGCAGTATTTT.

In this sample, this clonotype turned up many times. V usage is TRBV20-1 and J usage is TRBJ2-5; D is unresolved. The CDR3 is 8 amino acids. Trimming shortened V by 7 bases and J by 7 bases, and 4 bases separated the two germline ends. Per germline, CDR1 DFQATT and CDR2 SNEGSKA (reference sequence). CDR3 nucleotide sequence: TGCAGTGTCGGGACCCAGTACTTC. Encoded protein: CSVGTQYF.

The V call is TRBV5-6, the J call TRBJ2-3; the match to TRBD2 covers 10 bases. Germline CDR1 reads SGHDT; CDR2 reads YYEEEE. This CDR3 is 14 amino acids long. The ends lost 5 bases at V and 10 bases at J; junction bases unmatched: 10. The CDR3: CASSPAIAGGSQYF. Here the CDR3 DNA reads TGTGCCAGCAGTCCCGCGATAGCGGGGGGATCGCAGTATTTT.

The chain has TRBV14 and TRBJ1-2; weak D call: TRBD1 (6 bases). This CDR3 spans 16 amino acids. Trimming took off 0 bases at V and 4 bases at J, with 15 bases between the two ends. Germline V gives CDR1 SGHDN, CDR2 FVKESK. The CDR3 nucleotides read TGTGCCAGCAGCCAAGAATCCCCGACAGGTCGCTATGGCTACACCTTC. Amino acid sequence: CASSQESPTGRYGYTF.

The chain joins TRBV4-3 to TRBJ2-3; no clear D gene. Looked up from germline, CDR1 is LGHNA and CDR2 is YSLEER. Between the trimmed V and J ends, which lost 1 base and 7 bases, there was a span of 6 bases. The CDR3 loop spans 12 amino acids. The CDR3 sequence: CASSQVPNTQYF. CDR3 nucleotide sequence: TGCGCCAGCAGCCAAGTTCCAAATACGCAGTATTTT.

With respect to this clonotype: A much more abundant neighbour one base away suggests this may be a read error. The chain joins TRBV5-6 to TRBJ1-2, with a possible D match to TRBD1 (5 bases). Germline assignment: CDR1 SGHDT and CDR2 YYEEEE. This CDR3 contains 12 residues. DNA of the CDR3: TGTGCCAGCAGCCCGGGGCCTTATGGCTGCACCTTC. It encodes CASSPGPYGCTF.

The chain combines TRBV2 with TRBJ2-7; tentative D call: TRBD2 (5 bases). The V and J ends lost 8 bases and 0 bases respectively, with 8 bases between them. The CDR3 extends over 12 amino acids. Germline V CDR1 and CDR2: SNHLY, FYNNEI. The CDR3 sequence is CASQTNSYEQYF. In DNA, the CDR3 is TGTGCCAGCCAGACTAACTCCTACGAGCAGTACTTC.

The V gene is TRBV7-2, the J gene TRBJ1-5, with D unresolved. V was clipped by 1 base and J by 5 bases, with 9 bases between them. This CDR3 is 14 amino acids long. Germline lookup yields CDR1 SGHTA and CDR2 FQGNSA. The CDR3 nucleotides are TGTGCCAGCAGCTTAGAAGAGGGTTATCAGCCCCAGCATTTT. Protein product: CASSLEEGYQPQHF.

The chain carries TRBV3-1 and TRBJ2-5; perhaps TRBD1 as D (7 bases). The germline V gene has CDR1 LGHDT and CDR2 YNNKEL (reference sequence). V lost 1 base, J lost 7 bases, and 19 bases lay in between. The CDR3 is 16 amino acids. The CDR3 sequence is CASSQGGGGVSVTQYF. The CDR3 DNA sequence: TGTGCCAGCAGCCAAGGAGGAGGGGGCGTATCCGTGACCCAGTACTTC.

The chain has TRBV3-1 and TRBJ1-2, with unresolved D. The CDR3 sequence is 14 residues long. Germline V gives CDR1 LGHDT, CDR2 YNNKEL (reference sequence). The ends were cut back, 0 bases at V and 5 bases at J, with 10 bases in the middle. CDR3 bases: TGTGCCAGCAGCCAAGACATTCAGGTTTATGGCTACACCTTC. This gives the protein CASSQDIQVYGYTF.

The J gene is TRBJ1-5, the V gene TRBV6-6; 8 bases align to TRBD1. Germline V gene sequence: CDR1 MNHNY, CDR2 SVGAGI (reference sequence). Trimming removed 6 bases from V and 6 bases from J; junction bases left unmatched: 10. The CDR3 consists of 15 residues. Here the CDR3 reads CASRIGQGMGQPQHF. The CDR3 DNA reads as TGTGCCAGCAGAATCGGACAGGGAATGGGTCAGCCCCAGCATTTT.

This clonotype was detected a few times. CDR3 coding DNA: TGTGCCATCAGTGATATTGGGGTGAGCTCCTACGAGCAGTACTTC. This translates into CAISDIGVSSYEQYF. The chain carries TRBV10-3 and TRBJ2-7; D not certain. This CDR3 is built from 15 residues. Germline values: CDR1 ENHRY, CDR2 SYGVKD. V was pared by 3 bases and J by 0 bases, with 12 bases between.

This chain joins TRBV20-1 and TRBJ1-2; D is possibly TRBD1 (6 bases). The CDR3 sequence is 16 residues long. V was trimmed by 6 bases and J by 0 bases, leaving 20 bases between them. Germline-derived CDR1 and CDR2 are DFQATT and SNEGSKA (reference sequence). In DNA form, the CDR3 reads TGCAGTGCAAGCGGACAGAGAATAAGCCCTAACTATGGCTACACCTTC. Its protein product is CSASGQRISPNYGYTF.

The V gene is TRBV5-1, the J gene TRBJ2-5; TRBD1 matches 7 bases. Germline V gene data show CDR1 as SGHRS and CDR2 as YFSETQ. This CDR3 comprises 16 residues. J gave up 0 bases and V 4 bases, and 9 bases lay outside the gene matches. The CDR3 here is CASSITGTAYQETQYF. CDR3 coding DNA: TGCGCCAGCAGCATCACCGGGACAGCGTACCAAGAGACCCAGTACTTC.

In this sample, this clonotype turned up a few times. The rearrangement links TRBV20-1 to TRBJ2-7, with 9 positions matching TRBD1. Germline loops: CDR1 DFQATT, CDR2 SNEGSKA (reference sequence). This CDR3 contains 15 residues. With 0 bases clipped from V and 3 bases from J, the junction kept 6 bases outside the gene matches. The CDR3 sequence: CSARDRDRAGYEQYF. The CDR3, as DNA: TGCAGTGCTAGAGATAGGGACAGGGCGGGCTACGAGCAGTACTTC.